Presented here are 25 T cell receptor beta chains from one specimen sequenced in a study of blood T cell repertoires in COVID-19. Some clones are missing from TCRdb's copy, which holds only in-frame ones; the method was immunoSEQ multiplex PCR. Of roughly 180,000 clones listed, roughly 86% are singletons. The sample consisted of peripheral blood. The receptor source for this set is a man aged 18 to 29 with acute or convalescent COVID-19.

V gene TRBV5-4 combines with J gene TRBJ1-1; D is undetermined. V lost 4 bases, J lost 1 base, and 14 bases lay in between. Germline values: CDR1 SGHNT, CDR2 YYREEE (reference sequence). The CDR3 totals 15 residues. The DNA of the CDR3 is TGTGCCAGCAGCCAACAGACCCGGAAGAACACTGAAGCTTTCTTT. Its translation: CASSQQTRKNTEAFF.

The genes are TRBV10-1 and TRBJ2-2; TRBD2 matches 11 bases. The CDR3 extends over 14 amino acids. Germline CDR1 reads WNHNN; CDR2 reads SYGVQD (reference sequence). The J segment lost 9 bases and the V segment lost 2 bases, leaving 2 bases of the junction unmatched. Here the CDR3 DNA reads TGCGCCAGCAGTGAGACTAGCGGGGGCCGGGAGCTGTTTTTT. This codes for CASSETSGGRELFF.

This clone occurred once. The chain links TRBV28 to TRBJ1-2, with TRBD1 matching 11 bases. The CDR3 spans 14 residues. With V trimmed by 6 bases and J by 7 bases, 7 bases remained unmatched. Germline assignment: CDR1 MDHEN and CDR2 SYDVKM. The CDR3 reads CASSWGQGEFGYTF. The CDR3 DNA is TGTGCCAGCAGCTGGGGACAGGGGGAATTTGGCTACACCTTC.

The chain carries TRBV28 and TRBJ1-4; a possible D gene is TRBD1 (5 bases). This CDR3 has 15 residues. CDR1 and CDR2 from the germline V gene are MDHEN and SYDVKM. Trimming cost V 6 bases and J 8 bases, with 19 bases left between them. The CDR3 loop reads CASSPAGGEREKLFF. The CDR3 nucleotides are TGTGCCAGCAGCCCCGCAGGAGGGGAGAGAGAAAAACTGTTTTTT.

The CDR3 protein is CASSVSTYEQYF. DNA of the CDR3: TGCGCCAGCAGTGTTAGTACCTACGAGCAGTACTTC. V and J are TRBV10-2 and TRBJ2-7, with D uncertain. With 4 bases removed from V and 2 bases from J, the gap between germline ends came to 6 bases. The CDR3 length is 12 residues. Per germline, CDR1 WSHSY and CDR2 SAAADI.

The CDR3 region has the DNA TGTGCCAGCACCCAGGGACTAGCGGCCACCGGGGAGCTGTTTTTT. It codes for CASTQGLAATGELFF. This chain links TRBV11-2 with TRBJ2-2, with 11 bases matching TRBD2. CDR3 length: 15 residues. Trimming removed 7 bases from V and 4 bases from J; junction bases left unmatched: 5. Per germline, CDR1 SGHAT and CDR2 FQNNGV.

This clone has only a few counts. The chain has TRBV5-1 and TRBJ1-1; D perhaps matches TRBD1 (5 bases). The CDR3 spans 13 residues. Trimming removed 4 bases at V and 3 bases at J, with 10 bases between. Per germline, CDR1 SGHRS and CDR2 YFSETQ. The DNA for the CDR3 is TGCGCCAGCAGCCCGACAGAGGACACTGAAGCTTTCTTT. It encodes CASSPTEDTEAFF. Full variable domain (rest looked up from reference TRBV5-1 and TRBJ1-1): KAGVTQTPRYLIKTRGQQVTLSCSPISGHRSVSWYQQTPGQGLQFLFEYFSETQRNKGNFPGRFSGRQFSNSRSEMNVSTLELGDSALYLCASSPTEDTEAFFGQGTRLTVV.

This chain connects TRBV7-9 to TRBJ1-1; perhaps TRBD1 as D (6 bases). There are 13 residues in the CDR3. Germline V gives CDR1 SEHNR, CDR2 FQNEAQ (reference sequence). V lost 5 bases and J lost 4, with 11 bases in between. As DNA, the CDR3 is TGTGCCAGCAGCGCGATAGGGGGCACTGAAGCTTTCTTT. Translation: CASSAIGGTEAFF.

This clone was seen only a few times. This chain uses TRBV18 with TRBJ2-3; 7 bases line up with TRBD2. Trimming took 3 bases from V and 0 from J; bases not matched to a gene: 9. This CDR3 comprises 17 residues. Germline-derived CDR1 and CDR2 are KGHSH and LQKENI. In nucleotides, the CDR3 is TGTGCCAGCTCACCGTCGCAAGCGGGGCTTAGCACAGATACGCAGTATTTT. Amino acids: CASSPSQAGLSTDTQYF. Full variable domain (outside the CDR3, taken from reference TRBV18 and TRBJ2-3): NAGVMQNPRHLVRRRGQEARLRCSPMKGHSHVYWYRQLPEEGLKFMVYLQKENIIDESGMPKERFSAEFPKEGPSILRIQQVVRGDSAAYFCASSPSQAGLSTDTQYFGPGTRLTVL.

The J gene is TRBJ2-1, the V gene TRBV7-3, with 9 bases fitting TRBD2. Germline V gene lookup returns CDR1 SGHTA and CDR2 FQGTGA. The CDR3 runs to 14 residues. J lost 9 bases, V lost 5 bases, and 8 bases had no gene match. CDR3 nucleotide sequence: TGTGCCAGCAGCCCGGGACTAGCAGGGGGTGAGCAGTTCTTC. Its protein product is CASSPGLAGGEQFF. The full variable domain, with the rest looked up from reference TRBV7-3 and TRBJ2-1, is GAGVSQTPSNKVTEKGKYVELRCDPISGHTALYWYRQSLGQGPEFLIYFQGTGAADDSGLPNDRFFAVRPEGSVSTLKIQRTERGDSAVYLCASSPGLAGGEQFFGPGTRLTVL.

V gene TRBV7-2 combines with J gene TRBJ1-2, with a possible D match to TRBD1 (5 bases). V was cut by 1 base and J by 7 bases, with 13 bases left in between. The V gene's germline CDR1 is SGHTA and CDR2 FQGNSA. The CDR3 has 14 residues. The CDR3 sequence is CASSLVFSGFGYTF. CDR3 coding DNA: TGTGCCAGCAGCTTAGTATTTTCAGGGTTTGGCTACACCTTC.

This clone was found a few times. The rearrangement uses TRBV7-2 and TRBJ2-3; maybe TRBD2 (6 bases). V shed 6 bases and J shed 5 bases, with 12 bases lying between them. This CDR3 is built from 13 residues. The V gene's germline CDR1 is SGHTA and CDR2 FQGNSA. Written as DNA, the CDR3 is TGTGCCAGCAGATCGGGACTCATAGATACGCAGTATTTT. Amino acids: CASRSGLIDTQYF.

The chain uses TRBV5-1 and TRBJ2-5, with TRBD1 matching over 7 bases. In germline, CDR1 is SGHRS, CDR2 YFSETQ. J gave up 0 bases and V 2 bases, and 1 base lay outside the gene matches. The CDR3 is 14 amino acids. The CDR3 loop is CASSLGGHQETQYF. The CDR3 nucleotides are TGCGCCAGCAGCTTAGGGGGCCACCAAGAGACCCAGTACTTC.

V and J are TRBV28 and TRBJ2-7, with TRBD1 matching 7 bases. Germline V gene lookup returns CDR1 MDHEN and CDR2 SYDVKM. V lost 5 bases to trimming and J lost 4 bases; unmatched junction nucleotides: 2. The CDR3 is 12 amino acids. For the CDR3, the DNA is TGTGCCAGCAGTCCAGGGGGATACGAGCAGTACGTC. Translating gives CASSPGGYEQYV.

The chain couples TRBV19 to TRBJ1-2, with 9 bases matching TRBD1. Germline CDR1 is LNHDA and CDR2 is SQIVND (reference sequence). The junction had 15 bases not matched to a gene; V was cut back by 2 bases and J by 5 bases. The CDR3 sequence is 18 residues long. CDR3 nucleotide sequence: TGTGCCAGTAGTATATTACAGGGGGCGCGTTTAGCTTCTTATGGCTACACCTTC. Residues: CASSILQGARLASYGYTF.

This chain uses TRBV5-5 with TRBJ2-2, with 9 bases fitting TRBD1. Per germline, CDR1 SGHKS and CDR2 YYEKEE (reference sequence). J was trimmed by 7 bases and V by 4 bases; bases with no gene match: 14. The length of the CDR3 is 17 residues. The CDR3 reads CASSLRPGTGTLGELFF. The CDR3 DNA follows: TGTGCCAGCAGCCTGAGACCCGGGACAGGGACCCTCGGGGAGCTGTTTTTT.

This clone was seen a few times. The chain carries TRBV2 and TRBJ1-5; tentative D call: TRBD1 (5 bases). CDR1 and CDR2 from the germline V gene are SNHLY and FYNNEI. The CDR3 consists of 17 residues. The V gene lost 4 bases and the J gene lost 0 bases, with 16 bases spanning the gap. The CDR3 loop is CASSVSVTVYSNQPQHF. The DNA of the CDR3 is TGTGCCAGCAGTGTCTCGGTGACAGTTTATAGCAATCAGCCCCAGCATTTT.

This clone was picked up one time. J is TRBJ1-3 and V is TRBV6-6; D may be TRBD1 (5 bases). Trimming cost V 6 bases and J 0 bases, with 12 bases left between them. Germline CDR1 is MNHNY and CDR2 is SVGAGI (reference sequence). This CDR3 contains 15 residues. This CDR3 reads CASRPQGLSGNTIYF. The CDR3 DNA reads TGTGCCAGCAGACCCCAGGGTCTCTCTGGAAACACCATATATTTT.

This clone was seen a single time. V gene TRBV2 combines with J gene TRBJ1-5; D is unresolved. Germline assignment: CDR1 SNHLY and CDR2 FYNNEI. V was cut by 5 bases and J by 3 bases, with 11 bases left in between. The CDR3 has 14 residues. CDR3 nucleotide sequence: TGTGCCAGCAGTCTGACAAATAACAATCAGCCCCAGCATTTT. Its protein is CASSLTNNNQPQHF. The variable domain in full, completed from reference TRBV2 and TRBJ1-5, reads EPEVTQTPSHQVTQMGQEVILRCVPISNHLYFYWYRQILGQKVEFLVSFYNNEISEKSEIFDDQFSVERPDGSNFTLKIRSTKLEDSAMYFCASSLTNNNQPQHFGDGTRLSIL.

The CDR3 loop is CSASTDFYTF. CDR3 DNA sequence: TGCAGTGCCTCGACAGACTTCTACACCTTC. This sequence joins TRBV20-1 and TRBJ1-2, with D possibly being TRBD1 (5 bases). The germline CDR1 and CDR2 sequences are DFQATT and SNEGSKA (reference sequence). The CDR3 length is 10 residues. V was shortened by 6 bases and J by 10 bases, with 12 bases between the two germline ends.

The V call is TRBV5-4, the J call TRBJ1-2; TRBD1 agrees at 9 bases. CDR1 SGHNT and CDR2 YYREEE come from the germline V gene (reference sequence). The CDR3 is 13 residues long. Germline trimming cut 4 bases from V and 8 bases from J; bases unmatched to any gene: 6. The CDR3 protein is CASSEDRGWGYTF. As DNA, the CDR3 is TGTGCCAGCAGCGAGGACAGGGGATGGGGCTACACCTTC.

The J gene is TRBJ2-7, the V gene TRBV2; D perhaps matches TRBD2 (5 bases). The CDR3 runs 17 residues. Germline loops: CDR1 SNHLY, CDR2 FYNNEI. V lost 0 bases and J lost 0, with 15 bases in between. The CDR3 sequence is CASSEALPGVFSYEQYV. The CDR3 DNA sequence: TGTGCCAGCAGTGAAGCGCTTCCCGGGGTATTCTCCTACGAGCAGTACGTC.

Written as DNA, the CDR3 is TGTGCCAGCACCGTTGGGAGGGAGAACACTGAAGCTTTCTTT. It translates to CASTVGRENTEAFF. The chain uses TRBV5-4 and TRBJ1-1; D gene ambiguous. CDR1 is SGHNT and CDR2 is YYREEE in the germline V gene (reference sequence). The V end was cut by 6 bases, the J end by 1 base, with 13 bases between. The CDR3 covers 14 residues.

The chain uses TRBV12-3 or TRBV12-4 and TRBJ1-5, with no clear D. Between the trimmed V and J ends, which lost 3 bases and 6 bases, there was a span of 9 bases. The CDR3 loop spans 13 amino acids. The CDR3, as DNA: TGTGCCAGCAGTTTTACGGGGTTTCAGCCCCAGCATTTT. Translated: CASSFTGFQPQHF.

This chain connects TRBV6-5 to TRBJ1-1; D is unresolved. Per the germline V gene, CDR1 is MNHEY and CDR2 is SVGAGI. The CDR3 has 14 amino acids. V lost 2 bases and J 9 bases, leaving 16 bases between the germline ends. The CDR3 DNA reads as TGTGCCAGCAGTTACCGACCGACTTGGGAGAAAGCTTTCTTT. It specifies CASSYRPTWEKAFF.